The 27 T cell receptor beta chains presented below share a single source sample, sequenced in a study of shared clonotypes between healthy human individuals. Generated by immunoSEQ multiplex PCR, the TCRdb table keeps only in-frame clones and is missing some. This repertoire shows about 1.5 million clones, 95% to 99% found once; its top ten account for roughly 0.4%. Sequenced sample: naive CD4+ T cells sorted from blood. The subset was: CD45RA+ positively selected. The receptors here all came from a man in his thirties or forties in good health.

About this clone: The same CDR3 is also encoded by other DNA sequences in this sample. This chain links TRBV29-1 with TRBJ2-7, with D possibly being TRBD1 (5 bases). Germline CDR1 and CDR2: SQVTM and ANQGSEA. The CDR3 has 12 residues. V lost 5 bases and J 2 bases, leaving 10 bases between the germline ends. The chain's CDR3 is CSVRTGPYEQYF. In nucleotides, the CDR3 is TGCAGCGTTCGTACAGGCCCCTACGAGCAGTACTTC.

This chain connects TRBV18 to TRBJ2-5, with a tentative D call TRBD1 (6 bases). Germline CDR1 and CDR2: KGHSH and LQKENI. CDR3 length: 18 amino acids. V was trimmed by 4 bases and J by 2 bases, leaving 23 bases between them. The CDR3 reads CASSRMEKQGVRQETQYF. Written as DNA, the CDR3 is TGTGCCAGCTCACGGATGGAAAAACAGGGCGTGCGGCAAGAGACCCAGTACTTC.

The chain employs TRBV5-4 and TRBJ1-1; D is unclear. The CDR3 consists of 15 residues. With 2 bases removed from V and 4 bases from J, the gap between germline ends came to 15 bases. Germline V lookup: CDR1 SGHNT, CDR2 YYREEE (reference sequence). The CDR3 is CASSFYTRFITEAFF. The CDR3 DNA follows: TGTGCCAGCAGCTTTTATACAAGATTCATCACTGAAGCTTTCTTT. Full variable domain (missing parts from reference TRBV5-4 and TRBJ1-1): ETGVTQSPTHLIKTRGQQVTLRCSSQSGHNTVSWYQQALGQGPQFIFQYYREEENGRGNFPPRFSGLQFPNYSSELNVNALELDDSALYLCASSFYTRFITEAFFGQGTRLTVV.

Written as DNA, the CDR3 is TGTGCCAGCAGCTTGGGGGGGTTCCGTCGGCGGACGGATACGCAGTATTTT. Translated, it gives CASSLGGFRRRTDTQYF. The chain is built from TRBV5-4 and TRBJ2-3; either TRBD1 or TRBD2 may supply D (5 bases each). The length of the CDR3 is 17 residues. V dropped 0 bases and J dropped 6 bases, with 20 bases sitting between them. Germline V gene sequence: CDR1 SGHNT, CDR2 YYREEE (reference sequence). The full variable domain, its missing parts supplied by reference TRBV5-4 and TRBJ2-3, is ETGVTQSPTHLIKTRGQQVTLRCSSQSGHNTVSWYQQALGQGPQFIFQYYREEENGRGNFPPRFSGLQFPNYSSELNVNALELDDSALYLCASSLGGFRRRTDTQYFGPGTRLTVL.

This chain uses TRBV11-2 with TRBJ2-1, with 15 bases that match TRBD2. CDR1 SGHAT and CDR2 FQNNGV come from the germline V gene. This CDR3 comprises 17 residues. After removal of 5 bases from V and 3 bases from J, the junction contained 5 bases not matched to a gene. The CDR3 sequence: CASSPGLAGGLYNEQFF. CDR3 bases: TGTGCCAGCAGCCCAGGACTAGCGGGAGGGCTCTACAATGAGCAGTTCTTC.

This chain connects TRBV4-1 to TRBJ1-1, with TRBD1 matching over 9 bases. The length of the CDR3 is 15 residues. The V gene's germline CDR1 is MGHRA and CDR2 YSYEKL. The junction had 5 bases not matched to a gene; V was cut back by 1 base and J by 5 bases. CDR3 loop: CASSQAGTGKTEAFF. CDR3 DNA: TGCGCCAGCAGCCAAGCAGGGACAGGGAAAACTGAAGCTTTCTTT.

The genes are TRBV9 and TRBJ2-3; 7 nucleotides align to TRBD2. The germline V gene has CDR1 SGDLS and CDR2 YYNGEE. This CDR3 is 15 amino acids long. Losses at the gene ends were 0 bases for V and 4 bases for J; bases not matched to a gene: 5. CDR3 amino acids: CASSVELGRADTQYF. For the CDR3, the DNA is TGTGCCAGCAGCGTAGAGCTGGGGAGGGCAGATACGCAGTATTTT.

The chain is built from TRBV9 and TRBJ2-2; perhaps TRBD1 as D (5 bases). From germline, CDR1 is SGDLS and CDR2 YYNGEE. V was cut by 5 bases and J by 0 bases, with 11 bases left in between. The CDR3 spans 15 residues. The chain's CDR3 is CASRDETANTGELFF. The CDR3 DNA follows: TGTGCCAGCAGAGATGAGACAGCGAACACCGGGGAGCTGTTTTTT. Using reference TRBV9 and TRBJ2-2 for the parts outside the CDR3, the full variable domain is DSGVTQTPKHLITATGQRVTLRCSPRSGDLSVYWYQQSLDQGLQFLIQYYNGEERAKGNILERFSAQQFPDLHSELNLSSLELGDSALYFCASRDETANTGELFFGEGSRLTVL.

The rearrangement links TRBV7-3 to TRBJ2-1; TRBD2 aligns across 14 bases. CDR3 length: 16 residues. V trimming: 5 bases; J trimming: 7 bases; junction bases outside the gene matches: 7. Germline V gives CDR1 SGHTA, CDR2 FQGTGA. This chain's CDR3 is CASSTGLAGGGNEQFF. CDR3 in DNA: TGTGCCAGCAGCACCGGACTAGCGGGAGGTGGGAATGAGCAGTTCTTC.

The chain employs TRBV4-3 and TRBJ2-3, with D maybe TRBD2 (6 bases). CDR1 is LGHNA, CDR2 YSLEER, per germline. The CDR3 sequence is 18 residues long. V lost 6 bases and J 4 bases, leaving 26 bases between the germline ends. For the CDR3, the DNA is TGCGCCAGCAGTCAGCGAATCGGGAGCGAATATGAGGCAGATACGCAGTATTTT. It is translated as CASSQRIGSEYEADTQYF.

The rearrangement uses TRBV29-1 and TRBJ1-1, with 9 bases identical to TRBD1. CDR1 is SQVTM, CDR2 ANQGSEA, per germline. CDR3 length: 10 amino acids. J lost 8 bases, V lost 6 bases, and 1 base had no gene match. This CDR3 reads CSVGTGEAFF. The CDR3 coding sequence is TGCAGCGTAGGGACAGGGGAAGCTTTCTTT.

The V gene is TRBV19, the J gene TRBJ1-5, with TRBD1 as a possible D gene (6 bases). Between the trimmed V and J ends, which lost 0 bases and 0 bases, there was a span of 9 bases. The CDR3 extends over 16 amino acids. The germline V gene encodes CDR1 LNHDA and CDR2 SQIVND (reference sequence). For the CDR3, the DNA is TGTGCCAGTAGTATAGATGGACAGATTAGCAATCAGCCCCAGCATTTT. It is translated as CASSIDGQISNQPQHF.

The genes are TRBV9 and TRBJ1-3; D call uncertain. Trimming removed 4 bases from V and 1 base from J, with 9 bases in between. CDR3 length: 14 amino acids. Germline assignment: CDR1 SGDLS and CDR2 YYNGEE. CDR3: CASSPPGSGNTIYF. CDR3 nucleotides: TGTGCCAGCAGCCCCCCGGGGTCTGGAAACACCATATATTTT.

The chain employs TRBV5-6 and TRBJ2-7, with TRBD1 matching 7 bases. V lost 3 bases and J lost 1; bases outside the gene matches: 13. Germline lookup yields CDR1 SGHDT and CDR2 YYEEEE. The CDR3 runs to 17 residues. The CDR3 region has the DNA TGTGCCAGCAGCTCGGGCTTGGGACAGTTGACTTCCTACGAGCAGTACTTC. It is translated as CASSSGLGQLTSYEQYF.

This chain uses TRBV2 with TRBJ1-2, with a weak D call TRBD1 (6 bases). Germline values: CDR1 SNHLY, CDR2 FYNNEI. V was clipped by 7 bases and J by 2 bases, with 8 bases between them. The CDR3 runs to 12 residues. In nucleotides, the CDR3 is TGTGCCAGCACAGGACAGAACTATGGCTACACCTTC. Translated, it gives CASTGQNYGYTF.

V is TRBV18 and J is TRBJ2-7; D possibly corresponds to TRBD1 (5 bases). Germline V lookup: CDR1 KGHSH, CDR2 LQKENI. The CDR3 runs 14 residues. Trimming cost V 3 bases and J 5 bases, with 14 bases left between them. CDR3 region: CASSPTQGAHEQYF. In DNA form, the CDR3 reads TGTGCCAGCTCACCGACACAAGGGGCCCACGAGCAGTACTTC.

V usage is TRBV29-1 and J usage is TRBJ1-4, with 10 bases identical to TRBD1. Trimming took 6 bases from V and 12 from J; bases not matched to a gene: 7. There are 12 residues in the CDR3. Germline CDR1 SQVTM, CDR2 ANQGSEA. For the CDR3, the DNA is TGCAGCGTGGGGGACAGGGGCCCCGAACTGTTTTTT. This gives the protein CSVGDRGPELFF. The whole variable domain, remainder taken from reference TRBV29-1 and TRBJ1-4, is SAVISQKPSRDICQRGTSLTIQCQVDSQVTMMFWYRQQPGQSLTLIATANQGSEATYESGFVIDKFPISRPNLTFSTLTVSNMSPEDSSIYLCSVGDRGPELFFGSGTQLSVL.

The chain carries TRBV11-2 and TRBJ2-1, with TRBD1 matching over 10 bases. The CDR3 spans 16 residues. V shed 5 bases and J 7 bases; nucleotides not matched to a gene: 11. Germline CDR1 reads SGHAT; CDR2 reads FQNNGV. The CDR3 nucleotides read TGTGCCAGCAGCCTGCCCGGGACAGGGGAATCTAATGAGCAGTTCTTC. It specifies CASSLPGTGESNEQFF.

V and J are TRBV7-8 and TRBJ2-7, with D uncertain. Trimming removed 5 bases at V and 0 bases at J, with 20 bases between. The V gene's germline CDR1 is SGHVS and CDR2 FQNEAQ. The CDR3 sequence is 17 residues long. As DNA, the CDR3 is TGTGCCAGCAGCGCGAAGAGAGACTTCCAGAGCTCCTACGAGCAGTACTTC. Protein: CASSAKRDFQSSYEQYF.

The J gene is TRBJ2-3, the V gene TRBV5-1; TRBD2 aligns across 12 bases. The CDR3 runs 17 residues. The trim removed 0 bases at V and 2 bases at J, leaving 4 bases unmatched. Per germline, CDR1 SGHRS and CDR2 YFSETQ. CDR3 bases: TGCGCCAGCAGCTTGGCCTGGACTAGCGGGATCACAGATACGCAGTATTTT. Translation gives CASSLAWTSGITDTQYF.

The chain combines TRBV9 with TRBJ2-7; 8 positions agree with TRBD2. J gave up 2 bases and V 4 bases, and 8 bases lay outside the gene matches. Germline V gene data show CDR1 as SGDLS and CDR2 as YYNGEE. The CDR3 spans 15 residues. This chain's CDR3 is CASSQTSGPPYEQYF. CDR3 DNA: TGTGCCAGCAGCCAAACTAGCGGCCCTCCCTACGAGCAGTACTTC.

This sequence joins TRBV10-3 and TRBJ1-1; D unclear. Germline CDR1 ENHRY, CDR2 SYGVKD. The V end was cut by 7 bases, the J end by 4 bases, with 19 bases between. The CDR3 length is 15 residues. The CDR3 region has the DNA TGTGCCATCACCACGTCGGGGTTATCGGGCACTGAAGCTTTCTTT. Amino acids: CAITTSGLSGTEAFF.

The rearrangement joins TRBV5-8 to TRBJ1-6; 10 bases agree with TRBD1. Losses at the gene ends were 0 bases for V and 7 bases for J; bases not matched to a gene: 7. The germline V gene encodes CDR1 SGHTS and CDR2 YDEGEE. This CDR3 spans 17 amino acids. CDR3 sequence reads: CASSLERGQGKNSPLHF. Here the CDR3 DNA reads TGTGCCAGCAGCTTGGAAAGGGGACAGGGGAAGAATTCACCCCTCCACTTT.

The J gene is TRBJ2-1, the V gene TRBV5-1; no clear D gene. The CDR3 has 16 amino acids. Germline V gives CDR1 SGHRS, CDR2 YFSETQ. The ends were cut back, 3 bases at V and 6 bases at J, with 19 bases in the middle. CDR3 in amino acids: CASSWKTDRFFNEQFF. Written as DNA, the CDR3 is TGCGCCAGCAGCTGGAAGACGGACCGTTTTTTCAATGAGCAGTTCTTC.

The chain links TRBV30 to TRBJ1-3; D is unclear. From germline, CDR1 is GTSNPN and CDR2 SVGIG (reference sequence). The CDR3 loop spans 11 amino acids. V gave up 0 bases and J gave up 8 bases, with 5 bases separating them. CDR3 sequence reads: CAWSVTDTIYF. The DNA of the CDR3 is TGTGCCTGGAGTGTAACCGACACCATATATTTT.

The chain links TRBV2 to TRBJ2-3; tentative D call: TRBD2 (6 bases). Germline V gene sequence: CDR1 SNHLY, CDR2 FYNNEI. This CDR3 comprises 15 residues. V was pared by 6 bases and J by 2 bases, with 15 bases between. This chain's CDR3 is CASRDRQRATDTQYF. CDR3 DNA sequence: TGTGCCAGCAGAGATAGGCAGCGGGCCACAGATACGCAGTATTTT. The entire variable domain, with the rest obtained from reference TRBV2 and TRBJ2-3, is as follows: EPEVTQTPSHQVTQMGQEVILRCVPISNHLYFYWYRQILGQKVEFLVSFYNNEISEKSEIFDDQFSVERPDGSNFTLKIRSTKLEDSAMYFCASRDRQRATDTQYFGPGTRLTVL.

The chain has TRBV19 and TRBJ1-4; D might be TRBD1 (6 bases). Germline CDR1 reads LNHDA; CDR2 reads SQIVND (reference sequence). There are 13 residues in the CDR3. The V end lost 6 bases, the J end lost 8 bases, and 13 bases lay between the germline ends. The CDR3 DNA sequence: TGTGCCAGTAGCGAAGGGGGGAGGGAAAAACTGTTTTTT. Encoded protein: CASSEGGREKLFF.